One and the same sample provided the 21 T cell receptor beta chains below, sequenced in a study of blood T cells in healthy people across ages. Combining a sample-barcoded 5' primer with a J-beta primer mix, a second PCR ran for roughly 7 to 12 cycles. TCRdb re-called the 5' RACE reads with MiXCR, one entry per CDR3 protein. The sample carries around 500,000 distinct CDR3 sequences, about a quarter recorded once. These data also featured in a second study, about T cells of mothers and their children.

Specimen: blood. These receptors originate from a boy between 2 and 10 years old in good health.

The rearrangement links TRBV5-1 to TRBJ2-6; D might be TRBD1 or TRBD2, each matching 6 bases. The CDR3 length is 16 residues. Trimming shortened V by 0 bases and J by 3 bases, and 10 bases separated the two germline ends. Germline V gene data show CDR1 as SGHRS and CDR2 as YFSETQ. CDR3 in amino acids: CASSLAGAGGANVLTF. For the CDR3, the DNA is TGCGCCAGCAGCTTGGCGGGGGCTGGTGGGGCCAACGTCCTGACTTTC.

This clonotype was seen more than once but under ten times. The chain has TRBV18 and TRBJ1-2, with 9 bases lining up with TRBD1. The germline gives CDR1 KGHSH, CDR2 LQKENI. The V gene end was trimmed by 2 bases and the J gene end by 4 bases; junction bases not matched to a gene: 2. CDR3 length: 14 amino acids. CDR3: CASSPGDRAYGYTF. The CDR3 DNA sequence: TGTGCCAGCTCACCAGGGGACAGGGCCTATGGCTACACCTTC.

The rearrangement joins TRBV5-1 to TRBJ2-1; 15 nucleotides line up with TRBD2. The CDR3 has 20 amino acids. Germline V gene data show CDR1 as SGHRS and CDR2 as YFSETQ. The J segment lost 0 bases and the V segment lost 4 bases, leaving 11 bases of the junction unmatched. CDR3 in DNA: TGCGCCAGCAGCCTCACCGGGACTAGCGGGGGGCCGAGCTCCTACAATGAGCAGTTCTTC. Protein product: CASSLTGTSGGPSSYNEQFF. Full variable domain (missing parts from reference TRBV5-1 and TRBJ2-1): KAGVTQTPRYLIKTRGQQVTLSCSPISGHRSVSWYQQTPGQGLQFLFEYFSETQRNKGNFPGRFSGRQFSNSRSEMNVSTLELGDSALYLCASSLTGTSGGPSSYNEQFFGPGTRLTVL.

The chain links TRBV9 to TRBJ2-4, with 10 bases matching TRBD2. Trimming cost V 0 bases and J 0 bases; bases outside gene matches: 12. CDR3 length: 20 amino acids. CDR1 and CDR2 (germline): SGDLS, YYNGEE. The DNA of the CDR3 is TGTGCCAGCAGCGTAGGAGATAGCGGGGGGATGACCCTAGCCAAAAACATTCAGTACTTC. Residues: CASSVGDSGGMTLAKNIQYF.

J is TRBJ1-1 and V is TRBV7-3, with D unclear. Trimming took off 2 bases at V and 12 bases at J, with 16 bases between the two ends. The V gene's germline CDR1 is SGHTA and CDR2 FQGTGA. The CDR3 covers 13 residues. The CDR3 DNA reads TGTGCCAGCAGCTTACAGGAGCGAGGCGAGACTTTCTTT. This sequence encodes CASSLQERGETFF.

The V gene is TRBV7-9, the J gene TRBJ2-5; 8 bases line up with TRBD2. The CDR3 has 15 amino acids. Germline trimming cut 6 bases from V and 5 bases from J; bases unmatched to any gene: 11. Germline V gives CDR1 SEHNR, CDR2 FQNEAQ (reference sequence). The CDR3 protein is CASSKSGGRRETQYF. Written as DNA, the CDR3 is TGTGCCAGCAGTAAAAGCGGGGGCCGGCGGGAGACCCAGTACTTC.

This rearrangement joins TRBV6-1 to TRBJ2-7; D gene ambiguous. Trimming removed 7 bases at V and 2 bases at J, with 12 bases between. This CDR3 contains 13 residues. In germline, CDR1 is MNHNS, CDR2 SASEGT. The CDR3 coding sequence is TGTGCCAGCACGCTAGGCTTTACCTACGAGCAGTACTTC. It is translated as CASTLGFTYEQYF.

The count of this clonotype is one. V gene TRBV28 combines with J gene TRBJ2-7, with no clear D. Germline loops: CDR1 MDHEN, CDR2 SYDVKM. Trimming shortened V by 6 bases and J by 6 bases, and 15 bases separated the two germline ends. This CDR3 contains 13 residues. CDR3 nucleotides: TGTGCCAGCAGGGCCGTCGATGGTAGCGAGCAGTACTTC. Amino acid sequence: CASRAVDGSEQYF.

This chain connects TRBV20-1 to TRBJ1-1, with D unresolved. The germline V gene encodes CDR1 DFQATT and CDR2 SNEGSKA (reference sequence). V shed 1 base and J shed 0 bases, with 15 bases lying between them. The CDR3 extends over 16 amino acids. CDR3 sequence: CSARVGTWLMNTEAFF. The CDR3 DNA is TGCAGTGCTAGAGTCGGAACTTGGCTAATGAACACTGAAGCTTTCTTT.

Many counts were recorded for this clonotype. The chain couples TRBV29-1 to TRBJ1-3; no reliable D call. Germline V CDR1 and CDR2: SQVTM, ANQGSEA. The CDR3 spans 14 residues. V was cut by 3 bases and J by 1 base, with 10 bases left in between. CDR3 amino acids: CSVDGSKSGNTIYF. As DNA, the CDR3 is TGCAGCGTTGATGGGAGTAAGTCTGGAAACACCATATATTTT.

The chain has TRBV29-1 and TRBJ1-5, with a weak D call TRBD1 (6 bases). This CDR3 has 14 amino acids. From germline, CDR1 is SQVTM and CDR2 ANQGSEA. V was pared by 4 bases and J by 3 bases, with 13 bases between. The CDR3 DNA reads TGCAGCGTTGTACCACAGGGCCTCAATCAGCCCCAGCATTTT. It yields the protein CSVVPQGLNQPQHF.

This clonotype was detected only a few times. The rearrangement uses TRBV5-1 and TRBJ2-5, with D uncertain. The V gene lost 3 bases and the J gene lost 7 bases, with 7 bases spanning the gap. The germline V gene encodes CDR1 SGHRS and CDR2 YFSETQ. The CDR3 is 11 amino acids. This CDR3 reads CASSSHGTQYF. CDR3 in DNA: TGCGCCAGCAGCTCCCATGGGACCCAGTACTTC.

The chain uses TRBV13 and TRBJ1-2; TRBD1 matches 11 bases. V lost 5 bases to trimming and J lost 4 bases; unmatched junction nucleotides: 15. The length of the CDR3 is 18 residues. Per germline, CDR1 PRHDT and CDR2 FYEKMQ (reference sequence). Here the CDR3 DNA reads TGTGCCAGCAGCCCCGGGGGAGGACAGGGGGCGCAGATCTATGGCTACACCTTC. Translated: CASSPGGGQGAQIYGYTF.

This clonotype appeared a few times. V and J are TRBV7-9 and TRBJ2-5, with 8 bases matching TRBD2. Germline CDR1 and CDR2: SEHNR and FQNEAQ (reference sequence). There are 14 residues in the CDR3. V gave up 4 bases and J gave up 5 bases; unmatched junction bases: 6. The DNA of the CDR3 is TGTGCCAGCAGCTCCAGACTAGCGCGGGAGACCCAGTACTTC. This codes for CASSSRLARETQYF. Full variable domain (rest looked up from reference TRBV7-9 and TRBJ2-5): DTGVSQNPRHKITKRGQNVTFRCDPISEHNRLYWYRQTLGQGPEFLTYFQNEAQLEKSRLLSDRFSAERPKGSFSTLEIQRTEQGDSAMYLCASSSRLARETQYFGPGTRLLVL.

This clonotype showed up many times. The V gene is TRBV4-2, the J gene TRBJ2-5; TRBD2 matches at 10 bases. Per the germline V gene, CDR1 is LGHNA and CDR2 is YNFKEQ. Losses at the gene ends were 2 bases for V and 3 bases for J; bases not matched to a gene: 6. The CDR3 sequence is 16 residues long. The CDR3 DNA sequence: TGTGCCAGCAGCCAACGGAGCGGGGGGGCAAAAGAGACCCAGTACTTC. This translates into CASSQRSGGAKETQYF.

The CDR3 DNA is TGTGCCAGCAGCCCGACAGGGTCCGGAAACACCATATATTTT. Protein: CASSPTGSGNTIYF. The chain employs TRBV9 and TRBJ1-3, with 7 bases that match TRBD1. The germline V gene encodes CDR1 SGDLS and CDR2 YYNGEE. CDR3 length: 14 amino acids. Germline trimming cut 4 bases from V and 4 bases from J; bases unmatched to any gene: 5. The full variable domain, rest sourced from reference TRBV9 and TRBJ1-3, is DSGVTQTPKHLITATGQRVTLRCSPRSGDLSVYWYQQSLDQGLQFLIQYYNGEERAKGNILERFSAQQFPDLHSELNLSSLELGDSALYFCASSPTGSGNTIYFGEGSWLTVV.

This chain joins TRBV27 and TRBJ2-7; 8 bases match TRBD1. Per the germline V gene, CDR1 is MNHEY and CDR2 is SMNVEV (reference sequence). V trimming: 3 bases; J trimming: 5 bases; junction bases outside the gene matches: 12. The CDR3 length is 16 residues. The CDR3 loop reads CASSFAPGQGADEQYF. The DNA for the CDR3 is TGTGCCAGCAGTTTCGCTCCCGGGCAGGGGGCCGACGAGCAGTACTTC.

This clonotype occurred many times. The chain carries TRBV12-3 or TRBV12-4 and TRBJ2-7; D not resolved. This CDR3 has 11 amino acids. V was cut by 5 bases and J by 3 bases, with 5 bases left in between. CDR3 region: CASSIGYEQYF. The CDR3 DNA sequence: TGTGCCAGCAGTATTGGCTACGAGCAGTACTTC.

J is TRBJ2-2 and V is TRBV9, with 8 bases matching TRBD2. This CDR3 contains 17 residues. The germline gives CDR1 SGDLS, CDR2 YYNGEE. Trimming took 0 bases from V and 1 from J; bases not matched to a gene: 5. This CDR3 reads CASSVVSGVENTGELFF. For the CDR3, the DNA is TGTGCCAGCAGCGTAGTTAGCGGGGTGGAGAACACCGGGGAGCTGTTTTTT.

The chain uses TRBV18 and TRBJ1-2; no reliable D call. This CDR3 comprises 13 residues. The V gene's germline CDR1 is KGHSH and CDR2 LQKENI. V dropped 5 bases and J dropped 9 bases, with 16 bases sitting between them. CDR3 nucleotide sequence: TGTGCCAGCTCAGACCCCCAAAGGGTCAGCTACACCTTC. This gives the protein CASSDPQRVSYTF.

A remark on this clonotype: Germline is not matched at one junction end, which may reflect a read error. This rearrangement joins TRBV28 to TRBJ2-7; the match to TRBD1 covers 8 bases. Germline values: CDR1 MDHEN, CDR2 SYDVKM. CDR3 length: 13 amino acids. For the CDR3, the DNA is TGTGCCAGCAGTACAGGGGGTTCCTACGAGCGGTACTTC. Residues: CASSTGGSYERYF. The variable domain in full, completed from reference TRBV28 and TRBJ2-7, reads DVKVTQSSRYLVKRTGEKVFLECVQDMDHENMFWYRQDPGLGLRLIYFSYDVKMKEKGDIPEGYSVSREKKERFSLILESASTNQTSMYLCASSTGGSYERYFGPGTRLTVT.